What follows describes a single TCR beta chain. Its antigen is as yet unknown. The PCR made use of 60 Vbeta and 13 Jbeta primers. The data were produced by immunoSEQ multiplex PCR, yet TCRdb's version contains in-frame clones alone and is incomplete. Of around 150,000 clones in the sample, roughly 79% were seen once. The sample is drawn from a study of cytomegalovirus exposure and HLA in healthy donors. Whole-study results and caveats: Donors were assumed by presence/absence analyses to have roughly uniform sequencing depth.

The CDR3 loop spans 15 amino acids. With 7 bases clipped from V and 4 bases from J, the junction kept 7 bases outside the gene matches. CDR1 is SGDLS, CDR2 YYNGEE, per germline. This TCR derives from a male donor in good health and CMV-seropositive. The sequenced sample consisted of PBMCs. This chain links TRBV9 with TRBJ2-5, with 13 bases identical to TRBD2. CDR3 nucleotides: TGTGCCAGCTCCACGGGACTAGCGGGGCGAGAGACCCAGTACTTC. Protein product: CASSTGLAGRETQYF.